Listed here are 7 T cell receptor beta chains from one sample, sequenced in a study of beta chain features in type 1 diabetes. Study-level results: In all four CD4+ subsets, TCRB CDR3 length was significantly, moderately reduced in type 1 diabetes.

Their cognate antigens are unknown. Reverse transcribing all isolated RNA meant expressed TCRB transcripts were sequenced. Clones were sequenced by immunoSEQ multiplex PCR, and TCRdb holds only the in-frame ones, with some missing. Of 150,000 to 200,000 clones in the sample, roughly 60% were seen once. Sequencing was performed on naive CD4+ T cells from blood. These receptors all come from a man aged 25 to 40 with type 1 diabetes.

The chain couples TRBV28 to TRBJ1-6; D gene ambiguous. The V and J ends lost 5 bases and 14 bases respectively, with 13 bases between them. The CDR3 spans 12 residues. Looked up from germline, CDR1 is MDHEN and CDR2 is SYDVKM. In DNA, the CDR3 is TGTGCCAGCAGTGCGCGACTGGCCTCCCTCCACTTT. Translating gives CASSARLASLHF.

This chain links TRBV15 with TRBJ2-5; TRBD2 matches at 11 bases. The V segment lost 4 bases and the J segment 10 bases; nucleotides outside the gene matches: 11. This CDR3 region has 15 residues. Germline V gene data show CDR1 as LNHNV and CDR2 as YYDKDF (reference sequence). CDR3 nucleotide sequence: TGTGCCACCAGCATTAAACTAGCGGGGGACATAAACCAGTACTTC. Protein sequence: CATSIKLAGDINQYF. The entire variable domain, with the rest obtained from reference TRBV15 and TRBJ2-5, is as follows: DAMVIQNPRYQVTQFGKPVTLSCSQTLNHNVMYWYQQKSSQAPKLLFHYYDKDFNNEADTPDNFQSRRPNTSFCFLDIRSPGLGDTAMYLCATSIKLAGDINQYFGPGTRLLVL.

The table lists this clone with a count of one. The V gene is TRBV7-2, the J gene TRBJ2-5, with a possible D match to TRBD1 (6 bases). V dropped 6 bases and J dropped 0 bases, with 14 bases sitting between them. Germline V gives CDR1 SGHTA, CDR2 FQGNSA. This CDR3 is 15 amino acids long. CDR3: CASSRNRDHQETQYF. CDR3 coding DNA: TGTGCCAGCAGTCGCAACAGGGATCACCAAGAGACCCAGTACTTC. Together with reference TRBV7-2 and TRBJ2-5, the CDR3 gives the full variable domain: GAGVSQSPSNKVTEKGKDVELRCDPISGHTALYWYRQSLGQGLEFLIYFQGNSAPDKSGLPSDRFSAERTGGSVSTLTIQRTQQEDSAVYLCASSRNRDHQETQYFGPGTRLLVL.

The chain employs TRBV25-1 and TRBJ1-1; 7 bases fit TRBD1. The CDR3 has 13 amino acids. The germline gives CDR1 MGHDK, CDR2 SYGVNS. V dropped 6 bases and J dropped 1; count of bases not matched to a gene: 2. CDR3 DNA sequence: TGTGCCAGCAGAGGGACAGAGAACACTGAAGCTTTCTTT. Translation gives CASRGTENTEAFF.

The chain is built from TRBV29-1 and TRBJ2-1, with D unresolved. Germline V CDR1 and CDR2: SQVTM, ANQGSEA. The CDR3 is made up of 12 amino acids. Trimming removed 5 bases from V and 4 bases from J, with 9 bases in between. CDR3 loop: CSVTSVYNEQFF. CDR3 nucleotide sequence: TGCAGCGTTACGTCGGTATACAATGAGCAGTTCTTC.

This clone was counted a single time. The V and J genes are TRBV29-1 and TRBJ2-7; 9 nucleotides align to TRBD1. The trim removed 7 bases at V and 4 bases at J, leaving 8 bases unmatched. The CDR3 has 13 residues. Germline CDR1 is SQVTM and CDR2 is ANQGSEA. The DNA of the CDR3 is TGCAGCGCAACCCCGGGACAGGGTTACGAGCAGTACTTC. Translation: CSATPGQGYEQYF.

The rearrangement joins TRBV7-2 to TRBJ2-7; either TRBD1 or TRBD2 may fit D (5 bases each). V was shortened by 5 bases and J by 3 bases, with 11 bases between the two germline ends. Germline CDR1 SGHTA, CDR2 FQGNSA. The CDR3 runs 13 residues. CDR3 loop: CASSHRDGYEQYF. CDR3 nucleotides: TGTGCCAGCAGCCATCGGGACGGCTACGAGCAGTACTTC.